This T cell receptor (beta chain) was retrieved from a study of memory CD4+ T cells and cytomegalovirus serostatus. About this clone itself: Antigen specificity is unknown.

Single viable CD3+CD4+CD8-CD45RO+ cells were sorted as the memory CD4+ T cells. Trimming left V 4 bases short and J 5 bases short, with 14 bases between. CDR3 size: 13 residues. Germline loops: CDR1 SQVTM, CDR2 ANQGSEA. This table comes from immunoSEQ multiplex PCR, and its TCRdb copy is limited to in-frame clones, with some not included. The sample includes approximately 65,000 clones, 77% seen only once; the top ten take roughly 1%. Whole-study findings and limits: About 40% of the 164 known CMV-associated TCRbeta sequences appeared in CD4+ memory. The CMV-associated TCR signature appears largely within the CD4+ memory repertoire. Repertoires predicted CMV serostatus with median bootstrapped AUC of about 0.95.

The sequence came from an adult in good health and CMV-seronegative. The genes are TRBV29-1 and TRBJ2-5, with D unresolved. Sequencing used memory CD4+ T cells from blood. CDR3 DNA: TGCAGCGTTGCCCTCAAGGGTTTGGAGACCCAGTACTTC. Translated: CSVALKGLETQYF. Full variable domain (remainder filled in from reference TRBV29-1 and TRBJ2-5): SAVISQKPSRDICQRGTSLTIQCQVDSQVTMMFWYRQQPGQSLTLIATANQGSEATYESGFVIDKFPISRPNLTFSTLTVSNMSPEDSSIYLCSVALKGLETQYFGPGTRLLVL.